This TCR beta chain was sequenced in a study of blood T cell repertoires in COVID-19. Overall study: COVID-19 samples, acute and convalescent, were from the United States, Italy and Spain. PBMCs, B-cell-depleted T cells, or T cells provided the cDNA or gDNA that made up the material.

The authors' processing: Reference gene primers were amplified, and this amplification served to estimate nucleated cell counts. Method: immunoSEQ multiplex PCR; TCRdb's copy keeps in-frame clones and lacks some. D and trimming come from the DNA, and the V and J calls and clone size come from that table. In the table there are 170,000 or so clones, approximately 88% of which are singletons. The CDR3 loop spans 12 amino acids. Germline V lookup: CDR1 MGHRA, CDR2 YSYEKL. The V end lost 0 bases, the J end lost 9 bases, and 6 bases lay between the germline ends. This receptor was obtained from a woman aged 60-70 years with acute or convalescent COVID-19. Sample: peripheral blood. The V gene is TRBV4-1, the J gene TRBJ2-4, with D uncertain. CDR3 residues: CASSQDSGIQYF. The CDR3 DNA reads TGCGCCAGCAGCCAAGATTCGGGCATTCAGTACTTC.